Included here is one TCR beta chain sequence, with context. The data belong to a study of blood T cell repertoires in COVID-19. The data were produced by immunoSEQ multiplex PCR, yet TCRdb's version contains in-frame clones alone and is incomplete. Of 180,000 or so clones in the sample, more than 65% were seen once. The TCR sequence derives from a man aged 50 to 60 who had recovered from COVID-19. The sample consisted of PBMCs or T cells enriched from blood (not recorded which).

This CDR3 is CASSAIAVASGDEQFF. CDR3 sequence (DNA): TGTGCCAGCAGTGCTATCGCCGTAGCGTCTGGGGATGAGCAGTTCTTC. V gene TRBV6-1 combines with J gene TRBJ2-1; TRBD2 is a possible D gene (5 bases). This CDR3 spans 16 amino acids. Trimming removed 4 bases at V and 8 bases at J, with 21 bases between. Germline loops: CDR1 MNHNS, CDR2 SASEGT.